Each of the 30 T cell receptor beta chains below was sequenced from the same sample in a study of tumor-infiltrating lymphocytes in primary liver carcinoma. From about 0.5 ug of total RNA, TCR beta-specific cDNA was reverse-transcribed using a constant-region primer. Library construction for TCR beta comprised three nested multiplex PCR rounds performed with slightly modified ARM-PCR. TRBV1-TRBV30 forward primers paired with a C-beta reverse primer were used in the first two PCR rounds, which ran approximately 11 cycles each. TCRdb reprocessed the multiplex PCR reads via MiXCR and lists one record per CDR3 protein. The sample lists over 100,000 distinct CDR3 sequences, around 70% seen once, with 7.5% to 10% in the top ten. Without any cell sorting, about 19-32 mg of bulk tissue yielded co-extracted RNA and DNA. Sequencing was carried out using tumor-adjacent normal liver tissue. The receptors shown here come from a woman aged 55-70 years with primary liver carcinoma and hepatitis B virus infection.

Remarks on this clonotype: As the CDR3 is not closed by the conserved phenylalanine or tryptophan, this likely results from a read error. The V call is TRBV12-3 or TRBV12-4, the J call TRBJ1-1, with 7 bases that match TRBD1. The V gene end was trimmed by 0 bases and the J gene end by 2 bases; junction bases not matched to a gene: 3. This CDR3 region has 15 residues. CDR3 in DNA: TGTGCCAGCAGTTTAGCTGACAGGGCAAACACTGAAGCTTTCCTT. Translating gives CASSLADRANTEAFL.

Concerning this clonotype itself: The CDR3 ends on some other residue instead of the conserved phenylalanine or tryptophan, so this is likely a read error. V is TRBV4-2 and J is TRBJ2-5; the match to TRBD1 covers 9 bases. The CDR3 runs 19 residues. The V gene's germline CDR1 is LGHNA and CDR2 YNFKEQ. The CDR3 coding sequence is TGTGTCAGCAGCCAAGGAGGGACAGGGACCCATCCTGGGGAAGAGACCCAGTACTTA. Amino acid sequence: CVSSQGGTGTHPGEETQYL.

CDR3 loop: CDCSLGRLVGNTGELFF. The DNA of the CDR3 is TGTGACTGCAGCTTAGGCAGGCTAGTGGGAAACACCGGGGAGCTGTTTTTT. This chain connects TRBV11-3 to TRBJ2-2, with D unresolved. The CDR3 is 17 residues long. The germline gives CDR1 SGHNT, CDR2 YENEEA.

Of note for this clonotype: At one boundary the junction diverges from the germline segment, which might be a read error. CDR3 in amino acids: CTWIDQGGYNYTF. CDR3 sequence (DNA): TGTACCTGGATTGACCAGGGAGGGTATAACTACACCTTC. V and J are TRBV30 and TRBJ1-2; tentatively, D is TRBD1 (5 bases). The CDR3 sequence is 13 residues long. The germline CDR1 and CDR2 sequences are GTSNPN and SVGIG (reference sequence).

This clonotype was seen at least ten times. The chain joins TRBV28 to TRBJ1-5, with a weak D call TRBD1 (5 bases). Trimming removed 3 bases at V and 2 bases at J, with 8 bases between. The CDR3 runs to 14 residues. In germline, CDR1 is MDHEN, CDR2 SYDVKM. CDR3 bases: TGTGCCAGCAGTTTGTGGGGACGCAATCAGCCCCAGCATTTT. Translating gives CASSLWGRNQPQHF.

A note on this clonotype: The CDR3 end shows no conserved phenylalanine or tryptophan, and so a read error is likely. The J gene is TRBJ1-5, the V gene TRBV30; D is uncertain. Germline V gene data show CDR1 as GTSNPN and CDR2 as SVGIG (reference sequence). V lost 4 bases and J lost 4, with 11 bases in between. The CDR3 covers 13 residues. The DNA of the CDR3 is TGTGCCTGGAACGGGAGACCGAATCAGCCCCAGCATCTC. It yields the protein CAWNGRPNQPQHL.

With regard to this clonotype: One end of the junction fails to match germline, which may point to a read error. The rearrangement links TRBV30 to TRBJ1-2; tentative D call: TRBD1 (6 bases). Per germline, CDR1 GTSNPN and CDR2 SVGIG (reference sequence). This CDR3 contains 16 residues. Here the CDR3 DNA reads TGTGCCCGGAGCGTTTCACAGGGAGTCCGCATCTATGGCTACACCTTC. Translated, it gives CARSVSQGVRIYGYTF.

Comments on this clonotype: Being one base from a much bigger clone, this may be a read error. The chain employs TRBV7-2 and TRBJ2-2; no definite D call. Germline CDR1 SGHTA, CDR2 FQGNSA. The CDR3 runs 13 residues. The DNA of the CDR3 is TGTGCCAGCAGCTTAGAAGTTCACGGGCAGCTGTTTTTT. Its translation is CASSLEVHGQLFF. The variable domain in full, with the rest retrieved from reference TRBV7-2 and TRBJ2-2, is GAGVSQSPSNKVTEKGKDVELRCDPISGHTALYWYRQSLGQGLEFLIYFQGNSAPDKSGLPSDRFSAERTGGSVSTLTIQRTQQEDSAVYLCASSLEVHGQLFFGEGSRLTVL.

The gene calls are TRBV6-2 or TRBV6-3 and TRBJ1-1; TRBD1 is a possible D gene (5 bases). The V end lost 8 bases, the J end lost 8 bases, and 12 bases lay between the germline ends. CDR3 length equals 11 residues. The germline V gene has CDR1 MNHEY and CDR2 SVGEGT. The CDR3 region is CASGLQAEAFF. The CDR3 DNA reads TGTGCCAGCGGGTTACAGGCCGAAGCTTTCTTT.

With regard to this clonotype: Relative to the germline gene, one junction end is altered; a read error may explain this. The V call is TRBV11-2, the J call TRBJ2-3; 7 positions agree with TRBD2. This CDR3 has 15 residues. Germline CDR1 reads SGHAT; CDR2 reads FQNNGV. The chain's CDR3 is CASSFGLGCTDTQYF. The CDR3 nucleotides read TGTGCCAGCAGTTTCGGACTAGGATGCACAGACACGCAGTATTTT.

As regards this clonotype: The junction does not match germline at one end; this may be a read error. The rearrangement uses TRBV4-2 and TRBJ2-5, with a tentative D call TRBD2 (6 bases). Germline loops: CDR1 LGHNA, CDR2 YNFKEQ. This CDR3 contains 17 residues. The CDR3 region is CASNQDRRGTRLETQYF. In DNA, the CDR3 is TGTGCCAGCAACCAAGATCGTCGCGGGACCCGCCTAGAGACCCAATACTTT.

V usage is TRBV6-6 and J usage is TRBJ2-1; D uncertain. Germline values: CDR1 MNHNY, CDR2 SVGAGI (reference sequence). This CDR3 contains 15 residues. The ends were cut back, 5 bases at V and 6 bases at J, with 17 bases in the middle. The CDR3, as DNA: TGTGCCAGCAGTATCGGATCGACCTGGGTCAATGAGCAGTTCTTC. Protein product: CASSIGSTWVNEQFF.

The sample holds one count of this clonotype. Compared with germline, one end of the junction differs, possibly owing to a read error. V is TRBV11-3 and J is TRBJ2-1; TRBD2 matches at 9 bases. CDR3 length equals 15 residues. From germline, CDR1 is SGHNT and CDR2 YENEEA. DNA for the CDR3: TGCGCCAGCAGCAAGACTAGCGGAGTTTACAATGAGCAGTTTTTC. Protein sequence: CASSKTSGVYNEQFF.

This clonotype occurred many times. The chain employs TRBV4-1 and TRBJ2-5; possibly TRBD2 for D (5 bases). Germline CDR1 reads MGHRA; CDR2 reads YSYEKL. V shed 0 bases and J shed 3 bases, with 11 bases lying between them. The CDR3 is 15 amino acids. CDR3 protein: CASSQEGSGKETQYF. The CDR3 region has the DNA TGCGCCAGCAGCCAAGAGGGGAGCGGAAAAGAGACCCAGTACTTC.

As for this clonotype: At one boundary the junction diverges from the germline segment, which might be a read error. CDR3 protein: CASSQIAEGYQPQHF. For the CDR3, the DNA is TGTGCCAGCAGCCAAATTGCAGAAGGGTATCAACCCCAGCATTTT. J is TRBJ1-5 and V is TRBV4-2; D call uncertain. CDR3 length: 15 residues. Germline lookup yields CDR1 LGHNA and CDR2 YNFKEQ.

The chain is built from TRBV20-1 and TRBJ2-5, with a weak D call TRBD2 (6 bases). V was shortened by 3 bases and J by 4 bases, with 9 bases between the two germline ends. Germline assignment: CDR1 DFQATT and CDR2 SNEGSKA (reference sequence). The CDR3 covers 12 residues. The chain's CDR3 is CSARISGETQYF. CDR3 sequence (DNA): TGCAGTGCTAGGATTAGCGGAGAGACCCAGTACTTC.

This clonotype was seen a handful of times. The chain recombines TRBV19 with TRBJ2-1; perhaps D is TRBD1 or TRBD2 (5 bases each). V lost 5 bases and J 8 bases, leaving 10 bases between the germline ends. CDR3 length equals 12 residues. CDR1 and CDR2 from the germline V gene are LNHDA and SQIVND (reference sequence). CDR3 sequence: CASSWGFDEQFF. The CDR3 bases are TGTGCCAGTAGTTGGGGGTTCGATGAGCAGTTCTTC.

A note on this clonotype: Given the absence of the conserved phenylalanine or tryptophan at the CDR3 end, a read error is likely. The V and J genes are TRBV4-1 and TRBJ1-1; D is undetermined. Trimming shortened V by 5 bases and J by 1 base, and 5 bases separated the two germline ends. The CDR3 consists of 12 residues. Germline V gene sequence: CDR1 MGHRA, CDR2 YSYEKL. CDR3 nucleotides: TGCGCCAGCAGCGCATGGAACACTGAAGCTTTCTCT. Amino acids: CASSAWNTEAFS.

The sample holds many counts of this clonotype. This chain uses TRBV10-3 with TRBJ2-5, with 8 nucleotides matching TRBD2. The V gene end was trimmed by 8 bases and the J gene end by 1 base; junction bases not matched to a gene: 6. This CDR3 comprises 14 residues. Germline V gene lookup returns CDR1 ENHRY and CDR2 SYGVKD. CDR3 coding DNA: TGTGCCATCGCGGCCAGCGGGAGCCAAGAGACCCAGTACTTC. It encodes CAIAASGSQETQYF.

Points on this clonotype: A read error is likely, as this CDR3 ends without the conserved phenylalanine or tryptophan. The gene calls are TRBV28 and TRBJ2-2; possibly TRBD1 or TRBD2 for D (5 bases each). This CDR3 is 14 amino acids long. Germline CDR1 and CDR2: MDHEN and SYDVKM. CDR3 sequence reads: CASIWGRYTGELFI. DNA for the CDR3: TGTGCCAGCATTTGGGGACGGTACACTGGGGAGCTGTTTATT.

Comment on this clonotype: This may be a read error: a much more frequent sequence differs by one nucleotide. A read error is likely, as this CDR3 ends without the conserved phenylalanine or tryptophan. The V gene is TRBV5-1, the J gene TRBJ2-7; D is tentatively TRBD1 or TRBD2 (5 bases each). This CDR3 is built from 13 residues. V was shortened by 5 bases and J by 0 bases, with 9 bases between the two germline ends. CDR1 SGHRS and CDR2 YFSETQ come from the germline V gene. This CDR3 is CASSGTYSYEQYC. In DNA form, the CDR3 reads TGCGCCAGCAGTGGGACCTACTCCTACGAGCAGTACTGC.

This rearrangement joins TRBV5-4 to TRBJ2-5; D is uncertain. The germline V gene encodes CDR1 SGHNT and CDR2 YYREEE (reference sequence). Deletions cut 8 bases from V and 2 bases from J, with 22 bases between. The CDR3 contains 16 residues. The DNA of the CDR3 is TGTGCCAGTAGTCGTAGTAGACTGTCCGTTCAAGAGACCCAGTACTTC. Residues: CASSRSRLSVQETQYF.

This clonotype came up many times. This CDR3 reads CASSLRSGRGETQYF. The CDR3 DNA follows: TGTGCCAGCAGTTTACGTAGCGGGAGAGGAGAGACCCAGTACTTC. The chain is built from TRBV12-3 or TRBV12-4 and TRBJ2-5, with 9 bases that match TRBD2. CDR3 length equals 15 residues. J was trimmed by 4 bases and V by 2 bases; bases with no gene match: 5.

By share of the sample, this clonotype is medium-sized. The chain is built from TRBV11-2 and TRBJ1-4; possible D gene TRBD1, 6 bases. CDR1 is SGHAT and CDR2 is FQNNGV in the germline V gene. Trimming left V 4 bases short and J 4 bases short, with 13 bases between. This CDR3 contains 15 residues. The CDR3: CASSSQGGGNEKLFF. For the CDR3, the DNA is TGTGCCAGCAGCTCGCAAGGGGGAGGTAATGAAAAACTGTTTTTT.

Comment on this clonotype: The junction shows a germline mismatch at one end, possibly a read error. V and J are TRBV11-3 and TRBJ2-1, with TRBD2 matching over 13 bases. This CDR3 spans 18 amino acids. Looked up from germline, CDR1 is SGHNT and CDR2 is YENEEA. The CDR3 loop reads CVSSNHGTSGVFPDEQFF. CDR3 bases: TGTGTCAGCAGCAACCACGGGACTAGCGGGGTGTTCCCCGATGAGCAGTTCTTC. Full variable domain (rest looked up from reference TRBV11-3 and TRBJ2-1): EAGVVQSPRYKIIEKKQPVAFWCNPISGHNTLYWYLQNLGQGPELLIRYENEEAVDDSQLPKDRFSAERLKGVDSTLKIQPAELGDSAVYLCVSSNHGTSGVFPDEQFFGPGTRLTVL.

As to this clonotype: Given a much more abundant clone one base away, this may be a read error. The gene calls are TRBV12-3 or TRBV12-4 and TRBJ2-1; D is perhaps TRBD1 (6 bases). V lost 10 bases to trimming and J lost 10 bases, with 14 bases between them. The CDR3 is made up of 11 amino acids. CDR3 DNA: TGTGCCAACGGTATAGGGACAGAGCAGTTCTTC. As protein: CANGIGTEQFF.

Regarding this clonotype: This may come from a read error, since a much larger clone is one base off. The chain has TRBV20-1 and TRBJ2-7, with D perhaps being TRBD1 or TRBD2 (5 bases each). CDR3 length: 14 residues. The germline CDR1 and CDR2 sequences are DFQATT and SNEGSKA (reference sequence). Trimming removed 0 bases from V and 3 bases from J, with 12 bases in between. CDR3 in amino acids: CSARDREGDYEQYF. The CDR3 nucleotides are TGCAGTGCTAGAGATCGGGAAGGGGACTACGAGCAGTACTTC.

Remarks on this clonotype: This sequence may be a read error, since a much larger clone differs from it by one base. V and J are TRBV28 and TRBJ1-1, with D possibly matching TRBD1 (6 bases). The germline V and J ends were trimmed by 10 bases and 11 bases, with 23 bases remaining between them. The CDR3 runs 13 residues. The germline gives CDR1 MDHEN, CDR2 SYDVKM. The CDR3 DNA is TGTGCCAACAGATACTCAGGGGTCGGTGGGGCTTTCTTT. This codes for CANRYSGVGGAFF.

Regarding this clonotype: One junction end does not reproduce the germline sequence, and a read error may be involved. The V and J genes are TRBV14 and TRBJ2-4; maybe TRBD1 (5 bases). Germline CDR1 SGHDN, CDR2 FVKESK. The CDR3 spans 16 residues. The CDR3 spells CANSHRTRVAKNIQYF. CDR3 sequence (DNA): TGTGCCAACAGCCACAGGACAAGAGTAGCCAAAAACATTCAGTACTTC.

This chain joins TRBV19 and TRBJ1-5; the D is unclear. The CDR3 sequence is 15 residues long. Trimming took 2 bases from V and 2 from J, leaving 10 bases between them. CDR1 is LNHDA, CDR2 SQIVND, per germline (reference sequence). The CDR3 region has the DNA TGTGCCAGTAGTATAAATCACAGCGGCAATCAGCCCCAGCATTTT. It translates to CASSINHSGNQPQHF. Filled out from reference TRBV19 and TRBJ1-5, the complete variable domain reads DGGITQSPKYLFRKEGQNVTLSCEQNLNHDAMYWYRQDPGQGLRLIYYSQIVNDFQKGDIAEGYSVSREKKESFPLTVTSAQKNPTAFYLCASSINHSGNQPQHFGDGTRLSIL.